This TCR beta chain was identified in a study of T-cell memory formation after mild COVID-19. Study in general: TCR clusters were mostly confined to one donor each.

cDNA libraries for TCR alpha and TCR beta, carrying sample barcodes and UMIs, came from 5'RACE with constant-segment primers. TCRdb fed the 5' RACE reads into MiXCR, producing one record per CDR3 protein. The repertoire holds roughly 130,000 distinct CDR3 sequences, about 18% seen once, with roughly 5% in the top ten. The CDR3 loop spans 13 amino acids. V lost 3 bases to trimming and J lost 3 bases, with 6 bases between them. This clonotype was detected ten times or more. The origin of this receptor is a man aged 18 to 30 who had mild COVID-19 (a few samples of this study predate the infection). Cell type and time point are not known. The chain has TRBV12-3 or TRBV12-4 and TRBJ1-3; D is uncertain. The sample consisted of PBMCs or a T cell subset sorted from them (not recorded which). This CDR3 reads CASSFNGGNTIYF. The CDR3 nucleotides are TGTGCCAGCAGTTTTAACGGTGGAAACACCATATATTTT.